This T cell receptor beta chain was obtained from a study of T cell responses to AZD1222 COVID-19 vaccine. Overall study: Second-dose schedules of about 4 or about 12 weeks were combined. Whole-study findings and limits: Donors were mostly white British, more females; clonal diversity possibly underestimated. Dominant at 160-218 and 743-854, vaccine-associated CD4 TCRs also spanned spike. The number of AZD1222 recipients seropositive at baseline was only five to seven.

Trimming removed 5 bases at V and 15 bases at J, with 14 bases between. This CDR3 contains 11 residues. The V gene's germline CDR1 is MNHEY and CDR2 SVGAGI. Data came from immunoSEQ multiplex PCR; TCRdb stores just in-frame clones and leaves some out. In the table there are about 110,000 clones, around 84% of which are singletons. About this clone itself: What it binds is not known.

The chain couples TRBV6-5 to TRBJ1-5; D is uncertain. Here the sequenced sample was peripheral blood, taken on day 0 of AZD1222 vaccination. The receptor was isolated from an adult in good health. The CDR3, as DNA: TGTGCCAGCAGTACCAAGGGTTTCAGGCATTTT. Translated: CASSTKGFRHF.